These T cell receptor beta chains were read from a single sample in a study of radiation and T cells in renal cell carcinoma. The assay was immunoSEQ multiplex PCR, and TCRdb's table has in-frame clones only and misses some. Of more than 120,000 clones listed, 75% to 90% were seen once; the top ten hold about 17%. The specimen was blood, collected from a patient whose treatment included radiotherapy and nephrectomy. These receptors all come from a woman aged 45-59 years with renal cell carcinoma. The CDR3 runs from the conserved cysteine through the conserved F or W. A D gene is named only where the DNA matches it firmly. The listing skips clone size in some rows; elsewhere it reads once, few, many or a size class.

D | J | V | size | CDR3 | DNA
TRBD1 | TRBJ2-2 | TRBV28 | once | CASSLPTGGARDTGELFF | TGTGCCAGCAGCCTACCGACAGGGGGCGCAAGGGACACCGGGGAGCTGTTTTTT
TRBD1 | TRBJ2-3 | TRBV7-8 | NA | CASSPRRTGTDTQYF | TGTGCCAGCAGCCCTCGCCGGACAGGGACAGATACGCAGTATTTT
NA | TRBJ2-3 | TRBV29-1 | NA | CSVGDEVDTQYF | TGCAGCGTTGGGGACGAGGTAGATACGCAGTATTTT
NA | TRBJ1-2 | TRBV5-5 | NA | CASSLPGASGYTF | TGTGCCAGCAGCTTACCAGGGGCTAGTGGCTACACCTTC
TRBD2 | TRBJ2-6 | TRBV5-4 | NA | CASSLGSGGNSGANVLTF | TGTGCCAGCAGCTTGGGTAGCGGGGGCAACTCTGGGGCCAACGTCCTGACTTTC
NA | TRBJ1-5 | TRBV2 | few | CASSAGLYQPQHF | TGTGCCAGCAGTGCCGGGCTTTATCAGCCCCAGCATTTT
NA | TRBJ1-1 | TRBV10-1 | NA | CASSGTRAEGTEAFF | TGCGCCAGCAGTGGTACGAGGGCAGAGGGCACTGAAGCTTTCTTT
TRBD2 | TRBJ2-1 | TRBV5-1 | NA | CASTLTSGAYNEQFF | TGCGCCAGCACCCTGACTAGCGGGGCCTACAATGAGCAGTTCTTC
TRBD2 | TRBJ2-3 | TRBV9 | NA | CASSLGSGSVIDTQYF | TGTGCCAGCAGCCTAGGGAGCGGGAGTGTAATTGATACGCAGTATTTT
TRBD2 | TRBJ2-5 | TRBV7-2 | once | CASSAALAGGPGKTQYF | TGTGCCAGCAGCGCCGCCCTAGCGGGGGGGCCGGGAAAGACCCAGTACTTC
TRBD2 | TRBJ2-2 | TRBV7-9 | NA | CASSPASGNTGELFF | TGTGCCAGCAGCCCTGCCAGCGGGAACACCGGAGAGCTGTTTTTT
NA | TRBJ1-5 | TRBV18 | NA | CASSPQGHQPQHF | TGTGCCAGCTCGCCTCAGGGTCATCAGCCCCAGCATTTT
NA | TRBJ2-1 | TRBV20-1 | NA | CSARLSDEQFF | TGCAGTGCTAGACTAAGCGATGAGCAGTTCTTC
TRBD1 | TRBJ2-5 | TRBV5-5 | NA | CASSLQGAKETQYF | TGTGCCAGCAGCTTACAGGGGGCGAAAGAGACCCAGTACTTC
TRBD2 | TRBJ2-3 | TRBV4-3 | NA | CASSQEVGGNTDTQYF | TGCGCCAGCAGCCAAGAAGTCGGGGGGAACACAGATACGCAGTATTTT
NA | TRBJ1-4 | TRBV5-1 | NA | CASSLGGVEEKLFF | TGCGCCAGCAGCTTGGGGGGGGTCGAGGAAAAACTGTTTTTT
TRBD2 | TRBJ2-3 | TRBV5-1 | once | CASSLELAGGTDTQYF | TGCGCCAGCAGCTTGGAACTAGCGGGGGGCACAGATACGCAGTATTTT
TRBD1 | TRBJ2-2 | TRBV5-6 | NA | CASSSGGAGELFF | TGTGCCAGCAGCTCAGGGGGAGCCGGGGAGCTGTTTTTT
TRBD2 | TRBJ2-3 | TRBV5-1 | NA | CASSLHLLAGGTDTQYF | TGCGCCAGCAGCCTACACCTTCTAGCGGGAGGGACAGATACGCAGTATTTT
TRBD1 | TRBJ1-4 | TRBV5-4 | NA | CASSHPDREEKLFF | TGTGCCAGCAGCCACCCGGACAGGGAGGAAAAACTGTTTTTT
NA | TRBJ2-7 | TRBV27 | NA | CASSLDRTYGEQYF | TGTGCCAGCAGTTTAGACAGAACCTACGGCGAGCAGTACTTC
NA | TRBJ2-7 | TRBV6-1 | NA | CASSEEGAQFYEQYF | TGTGCCAGCAGTGAAGAAGGGGCACAGTTCTACGAGCAGTACTTC
NA | TRBJ2-1 | TRBV7-6 | NA | CASSPPGRHDEQFF | TGTGCCAGCAGCCCGCCGGGCCGCCACGATGAGCAGTTCTTC
NA | TRBJ1-2 | TRBV5-5 | NA | CASINSPANYGYTF | TGTGCCAGCATTAACAGCCCAGCTAACTATGGCTACACCTTC
NA | TRBJ1-2 | TRBV10-2 | NA | CASSDWGGYGYTF | TGCGCCAGCAGTGACTGGGGAGGCTATGGCTACACCTTC
NA | TRBJ2-5 | TRBV7-9 | NA | CASSFTQGETQYF | TGTGCCAGCAGCTTTACACAGGGCGAGACCCAGTACTTC
NA | TRBJ1-5 | TRBV7-9 | NA | CASSLGGQPQHF | TGTGCCAGCAGCTTAGGAGGGCAGCCCCAGCATTTT
NA | TRBJ2-3 | TRBV27 | NA | CASSTPRAQALVDTQYF | TGTGCCAGCTCAACCCCTCGGGCCCAGGCTTTGGTAGATACGCAGTATTTT
NA | TRBJ1-4 | TRBV4-1 | NA | CASSQPQRNEKLFF | TGCGCCAGCAGCCAGCCCCAACGAAATGAAAAACTGTTTTTT
NA | TRBJ1-1 | TRBV7-3 | NA | CASSQGTNTEAFF | TGTGCCAGCAGCCAGGGGACGAACACTGAAGCTTTCTTT
TRBD2 | TRBJ2-4 | TRBV14 | NA | CASSLGRGYGNIQYF | TGTGCCAGCAGCCTAGGGCGGGGGTACGGGAACATTCAGTACTTC
TRBD2 | TRBJ2-7 | TRBV6-5 | NA | CASWASSGGYEQYF | TGTGCCAGCTGGGCGTCCTCGGGGGGCTACGAGCAGTACTTC
NA | TRBJ2-1 | TRBV9 | once | CASSVDRAGANEQFF | TGTGCCAGCAGCGTAGATCGGGCCGGCGCCAATGAGCAGTTCTTC
TRBD2 | TRBJ2-7 | TRBV9 | NA | CASSVAPGLGYEQYF | TGTGCCAGCAGCGTGGCCCCGGGACTAGGCTACGAGCAGTACTTC
TRBD1 | TRBJ2-7 | TRBV30 | NA | CAWSPDRGIYEQYF | TGTGCCTGGAGTCCCGACAGGGGGATCTACGAGCAGTACTTC
NA | TRBJ2-3 | TRBV19 | NA | CASRNRDGTDTQYF | TGTGCCAGTAGGAATAGGGATGGCACAGATACGCAGTATTTT
TRBD1 | TRBJ1-2 | TRBV5-5 | NA | CASSSTFLTGRNYGYTF | TGTGCCAGCAGCTCCACTTTCTTGACAGGGAGAAACTATGGCTACACCTTC